This T cell receptor (beta chain) was found in a study of cytomegalovirus exposure and HLA in healthy donors. General observations from the study: As a later analysis showed, a missense DCLRE1C variant was linked to trimming of TCR beta V- and J-genes. An assumption of roughly uniform sequencing depth across donors underlay the presence/absence analyses. Researchers catalogued under 200 TCR beta chains as cytomegalovirus-associated.

PCR employed 60 Vbeta and 13 Jbeta primers. Generated by immunoSEQ multiplex PCR, the TCRdb table keeps only in-frame clones and is missing some. The data contain roughly 120,000 clones, 55% to 65% of them singletons. As to this clone: Its antigen is as yet unknown.

The CDR3 runs to 15 residues. Trimming cost V 4 bases and J 1 base, with 13 bases left between them. Germline lookup yields CDR1 SGDLS and CDR2 YYNGEE. This rearrangement joins TRBV9 to TRBJ2-3; unclear D gene. Material for sequencing was PBMCs. The TCR sequence derives from a man aged 40-50 years in good health and CMV-seropositive. CDR3 loop: CASSSSDSGTDTQYF. The CDR3 DNA sequence: TGTGCCAGCAGCTCCAGCGATTCTGGCACAGATACGCAGTATTTT.